A selection of T cell receptor beta chains follows, all from one sample in a study of CD8+ T cells in alopecia areata. Data came from immunoSEQ multiplex PCR; TCRdb stores just in-frame clones and leaves some out. The sample holds some 190,000 clones, more than 60% seen once. The specimen comprised CD4+ T cells sorted from blood, sampled at approximately week 44, from a patient treated with tofacitinib. The receptors derive from a human donor with alopecia areata. Both conserved end residues are part of each CDR3. D genes are given only for firm matches. Size values are once, few and many counts, or a class for expanded clones, and some rows have none.

d_call: TRBD1; clone_size: -; v_call: TRBV5-6; j_call: TRBJ2-2; cdr3_nt: TGTGCCAGCAGCTTTGGGACAGCCTCCGGGGAGCTGTTTTTT; cdr3_aa: CASSFGTASGELFF
d_call: -; clone_size: few; v_call: TRBV15; j_call: TRBJ1-5; cdr3_nt: TGTGCCACCAGCAGAGGTTATCAGCCCCAGCATTTT; cdr3_aa: CATSRGYQPQHF
d_call: -; clone_size: once; v_call: TRBV27; j_call: TRBJ2-3; cdr3_nt: TGTGCCAGCAGTTTCCGCCGGGCAGGAGAAGCTAGCACAGATACGCAGTATTTT; cdr3_aa: CASSFRRAGEASTDTQYF
d_call: -; clone_size: -; v_call: TRBV19; j_call: TRBJ2-3; cdr3_nt: TGTGCCAGTAGTACGGAGGGATACAATACGCAGTATTTT; cdr3_aa: CASSTEGYNTQYF
d_call: -; clone_size: once; v_call: TRBV2; j_call: TRBJ2-5; cdr3_nt: TGTGCCAGCAGTGGGTTATTGGTGACCCAGTACTTC; cdr3_aa: CASSGLLVTQYF
d_call: TRBD1; clone_size: -; v_call: TRBV5-6; j_call: TRBJ1-5; cdr3_nt: TGTGCCAGCAGCCTGACAGGGAGAAATCAGCCCCAGCATTTT; cdr3_aa: CASSLTGRNQPQHF
d_call: TRBD1; clone_size: medium-sized; v_call: TRBV2; j_call: TRBJ1-5; cdr3_nt: TGTGCCAGCAGCCCGGGACAGGGCTATCAGCCCCAGCATTTT; cdr3_aa: CASSPGQGYQPQHF
d_call: -; clone_size: -; v_call: TRBV6-5; j_call: TRBJ2-2; cdr3_nt: TGTGCCAGCAGTCCCCTCGATAACACCGGGGAGCTGTTTTTT; cdr3_aa: CASSPLDNTGELFF
d_call: -; clone_size: -; v_call: TRBV29-1; j_call: TRBJ1-1; cdr3_nt: TGCAGCGCGTCGACCGAGGTGAAGACCACTGAAGCTTTCTTT; cdr3_aa: CSASTEVKTTEAFF
d_call: -; clone_size: -; v_call: TRBV4-3; j_call: TRBJ1-5; cdr3_nt: TGCGCCAGCAGCCAAGATTTCGGGGGAGGCAATCAGCCCCAGCATTTT; cdr3_aa: CASSQDFGGGNQPQHF
d_call: -; clone_size: -; v_call: TRBV30; j_call: TRBJ1-5; cdr3_nt: TGTGCCTGGAGTGTAGGACAAGATAGCCAGCCCCAGCATTTT; cdr3_aa: CAWSVGQDSQPQHF
d_call: TRBD1; clone_size: -; v_call: TRBV5-6; j_call: TRBJ2-5; cdr3_nt: TGTGCCAGCAGATACAGGGGTGAGGAGACCCAGTACTTC; cdr3_aa: CASRYRGEETQYF
d_call: -; clone_size: -; v_call: TRBV25-1; j_call: TRBJ2-1; cdr3_nt: TGTGCCAGCAGTGAAGAGGGGTGGCTACAGGAGCAGTTCTTC; cdr3_aa: CASSEEGWLQEQFF
d_call: -; clone_size: -; v_call: TRBV6-1; j_call: TRBJ1-1; cdr3_nt: TGTGCCAGCAGACAGCTGCTGAACACTGAAGCTTTCTTT; cdr3_aa: CASRQLLNTEAFF
d_call: -; clone_size: many; v_call: TRBV4-3; j_call: TRBJ2-7; cdr3_nt: TGCGCCAGCAGCAACAGAATATTCGGCGAGCAGTACTTC; cdr3_aa: CASSNRIFGEQYF
d_call: TRBD2; clone_size: -; v_call: TRBV29-1; j_call: TRBJ2-1; cdr3_nt: TGCAGCGTTGATTCGCTAGCGGGTTCGGATGAGCAGTTCTTC; cdr3_aa: CSVDSLAGSDEQFF
d_call: -; clone_size: -; v_call: TRBV2; j_call: TRBJ2-5; cdr3_nt: TGTGCCAGCAGCCCTGTAGGGGGGGAGACCCAGTACTTC; cdr3_aa: CASSPVGGETQYF
d_call: TRBD2; clone_size: -; v_call: TRBV9; j_call: TRBJ2-1; cdr3_nt: TGTGCCAGCAGCGTACGTAATAGCGGGGGAGGGGAGCAGTTCTTC; cdr3_aa: CASSVRNSGGGEQFF
d_call: -; clone_size: -; v_call: TRBV29-1; j_call: TRBJ2-5; cdr3_nt: TGCAGCGCGCCTATGGGGGAGACCCAGTACTTC; cdr3_aa: CSAPMGETQYF
d_call: TRBD1; clone_size: -; v_call: TRBV29-1; j_call: TRBJ2-1; cdr3_nt: TGCAGCGTTGACCGGACAGGGCTCTACAATGAGCAGTTCTTC; cdr3_aa: CSVDRTGLYNEQFF
d_call: -; clone_size: -; v_call: TRBV7-2; j_call: TRBJ2-3; cdr3_nt: TGTGCCAGCAGCTTAAGTTCAGGGGCTGAGGGAGATACGCAGTATTTT; cdr3_aa: CASSLSSGAEGDTQYF
d_call: -; clone_size: -; v_call: TRBV14; j_call: TRBJ2-5; cdr3_nt: TGTGCCAGCAGCCAAGGGCGGGAAGACCAGTACTTC; cdr3_aa: CASSQGREDQYF
d_call: -; clone_size: -; v_call: TRBV6-1; j_call: TRBJ1-6; cdr3_nt: TGTGCCAGCAGTGACGGAGGGGTCGGGTCACCCCTCCACTTT; cdr3_aa: CASSDGGVGSPLHF
d_call: TRBD1; clone_size: -; v_call: TRBV5-6; j_call: TRBJ2-3; cdr3_nt: TGTGCCAGCAGATCATTAGGGACAGGGGAGGATACGCAGTATTTT; cdr3_aa: CASRSLGTGEDTQYF
d_call: -; clone_size: -; v_call: TRBV4-3; j_call: TRBJ1-6; cdr3_nt: TGCGCCAGCAGCCAATCTGGGGCCGGTGGTAATTCACCCCTCCACTTT; cdr3_aa: CASSQSGAGGNSPLHF
d_call: -; clone_size: -; v_call: TRBV4-3; j_call: TRBJ1-5; cdr3_nt: TGCGCCAGCAGCCAAGATGCACAGGGAAATCAGCCCCAGCATTTT; cdr3_aa: CASSQDAQGNQPQHF